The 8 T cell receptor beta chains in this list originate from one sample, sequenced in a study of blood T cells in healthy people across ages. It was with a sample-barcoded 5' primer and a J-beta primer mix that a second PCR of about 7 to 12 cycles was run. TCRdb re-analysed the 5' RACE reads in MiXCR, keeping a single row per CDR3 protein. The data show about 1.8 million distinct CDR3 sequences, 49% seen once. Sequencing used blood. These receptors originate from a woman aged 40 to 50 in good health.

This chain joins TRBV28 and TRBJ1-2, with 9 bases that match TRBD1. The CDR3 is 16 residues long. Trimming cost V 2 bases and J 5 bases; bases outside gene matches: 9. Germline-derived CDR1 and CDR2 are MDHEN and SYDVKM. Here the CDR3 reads CASSLGGQGLTYGYTF. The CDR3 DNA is TGTGCCAGCAGTTTAGGTGGACAGGGGCTCACTTATGGCTACACCTTC.

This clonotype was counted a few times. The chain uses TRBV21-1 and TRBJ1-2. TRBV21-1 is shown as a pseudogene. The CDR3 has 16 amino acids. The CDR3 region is CASSKGSSYKMYGYTF. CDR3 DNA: TGTGCCAGCAGCAAAGGGTCCAGCTATAAAATGTATGGCTACACCTTC.

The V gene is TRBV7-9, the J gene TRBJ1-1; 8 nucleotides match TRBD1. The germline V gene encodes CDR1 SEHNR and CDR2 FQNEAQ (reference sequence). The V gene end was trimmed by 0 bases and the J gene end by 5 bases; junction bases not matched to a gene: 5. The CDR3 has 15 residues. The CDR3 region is CASSLAGQGGTEAFF. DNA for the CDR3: TGTGCCAGCAGCTTAGCCGGACAGGGAGGGACTGAAGCTTTCTTT.

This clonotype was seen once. The CDR3 loop reads CASSPQGVEETQYF. The CDR3 region has the DNA TGTGCCAGCAGCCCACAGGGGGTAGAAGAGACCCAGTACTTC. This chain connects TRBV2 to TRBJ2-7; TRBD1 matches at 8 bases. The J call may be in error: the DNA end matches TRBJ2-5 better. The CDR3 extends over 14 amino acids. Germline CDR1 SNHLY, CDR2 FYNNEI.

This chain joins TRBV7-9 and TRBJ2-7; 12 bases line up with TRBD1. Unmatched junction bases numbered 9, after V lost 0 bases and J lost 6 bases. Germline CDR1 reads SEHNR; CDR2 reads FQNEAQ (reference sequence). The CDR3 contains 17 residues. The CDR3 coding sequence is TGTGCCAGCAGCTTAGCTAACCGGGACAGGGGGCACGGCGAGCAGTACTTC. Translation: CASSLANRDRGHGEQYF.

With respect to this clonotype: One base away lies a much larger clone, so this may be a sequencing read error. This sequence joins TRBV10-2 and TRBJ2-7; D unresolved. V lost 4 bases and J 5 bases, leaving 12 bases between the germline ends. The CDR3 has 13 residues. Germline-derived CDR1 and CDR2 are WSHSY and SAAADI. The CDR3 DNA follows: TGCGCCAGCAGTGGTTGGCAGGAGAACGAGCAGTACTTC. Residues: CASSGWQENEQYF.

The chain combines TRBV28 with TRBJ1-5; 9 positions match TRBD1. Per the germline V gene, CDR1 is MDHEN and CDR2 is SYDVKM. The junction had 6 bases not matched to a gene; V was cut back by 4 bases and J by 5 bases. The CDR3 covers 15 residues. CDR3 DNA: TGTGCCAGCAGTTCCGACAGGGGGTATCATCAGCCCCAGCATTTT. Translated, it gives CASSSDRGYHQPQHF.

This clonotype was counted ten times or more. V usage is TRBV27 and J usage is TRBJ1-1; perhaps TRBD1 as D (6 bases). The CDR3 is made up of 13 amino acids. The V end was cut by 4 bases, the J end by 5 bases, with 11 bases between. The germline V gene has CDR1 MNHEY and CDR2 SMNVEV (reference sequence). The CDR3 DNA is TGTGCCAGCAGTTCCCAGGGGAGGACTGAAGCTTTCTTT. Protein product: CASSSQGRTEAFF.